Listed here are 21 T cell receptor beta chains from one sample, sequenced in a study of cytomegalovirus exposure and HLA in healthy donors. Vbeta (60) and Jbeta (13) primers were used in the PCR. TCRdb's table, derived via immunoSEQ multiplex PCR, lists solely in-frame clones and lacks some. The table records 65,000 to 100,000 clones, roughly 77% of them present only once. Sequencing input: PBMCs. These receptors came from a man aged 35 to 55 in good health and CMV-seronegative.

This clone has only a few counts. The rearrangement links TRBV10-3 to TRBJ1-5; D is undetermined. Germline lookup yields CDR1 ENHRY and CDR2 SYGVKD. The ends were cut back, 10 bases at V and 9 bases at J, with 16 bases in the middle. The CDR3 has 12 amino acids. The CDR3 DNA reads TGTGCCACCCGAGAAGAGGGTGGGCCCCAGCATTTT. Amino acid sequence: CATREEGGPQHF.

This clone was recorded only once. The rearrangement uses TRBV5-6 and TRBJ2-7, with TRBD1 identical over 10 bases. Trimming cost V 4 bases and J 2 bases; bases outside gene matches: 9. This CDR3 has 16 amino acids. Germline V gene sequence: CDR1 SGHDT, CDR2 YYEEEE. The DNA of the CDR3 is TGTGCCAGCAGCCCCTCCGCTGGGACAGGGGCCTACGAGCAGTACTTC. This gives the protein CASSPSAGTGAYEQYF.

The chain couples TRBV7-9 to TRBJ1-1; D is undetermined. Germline assignment: CDR1 SEHNR and CDR2 FQNEAQ (reference sequence). Trimming stripped 3 bases from V and 3 bases from J, with 8 bases between. The CDR3 spans 13 residues. For the CDR3, the DNA is TGTGCCAGCAGCTTTCAGGTGGACACTGAAGCTTTCTTT. This sequence encodes CASSFQVDTEAFF.

The J gene is TRBJ1-2, the V gene TRBV6-5; 7 bases align to TRBD1. The CDR3 is 15 residues long. Germline V gives CDR1 MNHEY, CDR2 SVGAGI. J was trimmed by 0 bases and V by 2 bases; bases with no gene match: 3. The CDR3 DNA sequence: TGTGCCAGCAGTTACGGGCAGGGGGCTAACTATGGCTACACCTTC. This gives the protein CASSYGQGANYGYTF.

This chain links TRBV6-6 with TRBJ2-7; D perhaps matches TRBD1 (5 bases). Germline values: CDR1 MNHNY, CDR2 SVGAGI (reference sequence). The CDR3 has 12 amino acids. With 10 bases removed from V and 2 bases from J, the gap between germline ends came to 12 bases. The CDR3 DNA sequence: TGTGCCACTCGGACACCGACCTACGAGCAGTACTTC. As protein: CATRTPTYEQYF.

This chain joins TRBV19 and TRBJ2-2; possibly TRBD1 for D (5 bases). Germline values: CDR1 LNHDA, CDR2 SQIVND (reference sequence). The V end was cut by 6 bases, the J end by 6 bases, with 11 bases between. The CDR3 covers 13 residues. The CDR3 DNA is TGTGCCAGTAGAACGCAGGGTCCCGGGGAGCTGTTTTTT. This sequence encodes CASRTQGPGELFF.

The chain recombines TRBV5-3 with TRBJ2-2; 11 bases map to TRBD2. TRBV5-3 is an ORF, with its function uncertain. CDR3 size: 18 residues. J gave up 0 bases and V 3 bases, and 7 bases lay outside the gene matches. The CDR3 is CARSYTGTSGTNTGELFF. CDR3 DNA: TGTGCCAGAAGCTACACCGGGACTAGCGGTACGAACACCGGGGAGCTGTTTTTT.

The chain links TRBV30 to TRBJ2-7, with D possibly being TRBD1 (5 bases). CDR3 length equals 12 residues. Deletions cut 2 bases from V and 3 bases from J, with 8 bases between. Germline V gene sequence: CDR1 GTSNPN, CDR2 SVGIG (reference sequence). Here the CDR3 reads CAWSQGVYEQYF. CDR3 DNA: TGTGCCTGGAGTCAAGGGGTCTACGAGCAGTACTTC.

CDR3 amino acids: CASSIGGFGELFF. CDR3 DNA: TGTGCCAGCAGCATCGGGGGGTTCGGGGAGCTGTTTTTT. The chain employs TRBV6-5 and TRBJ2-2, with TRBD2 identical over 7 bases. CDR1 is MNHEY and CDR2 is SVGAGI in the germline V gene. The CDR3 is 13 amino acids. V was pared by 6 bases and J by 7 bases, with 5 bases of the junction left unmatched.

This clone was recorded once. J is TRBJ2-1 and V is TRBV6-1; TRBD2 might be the D (7 bases). Germline values: CDR1 MNHNS, CDR2 SASEGT. Trimming left V 5 bases short and J 8 bases short, with 19 bases between. The CDR3 has 15 residues. This CDR3 reads CASSPSIGGQYEQFF. CDR3 sequence (DNA): TGTGCCAGCAGTCCATCGATCGGGGGGCAGTATGAGCAGTTCTTC.

The V gene is TRBV7-6, the J gene TRBJ2-7; possibly TRBD2 for D (6 bases). This CDR3 is 15 amino acids long. Per germline, CDR1 SGHVS and CDR2 FNYEAQ. Trimming removed 5 bases from V and 0 bases from J, with 14 bases in between. CDR3 in DNA: TGTGCCAGCAGCGGCGGGACTGATAGCTCCTACGAGCAGTACTTC. This encodes CASSGGTDSSYEQYF.

The rearrangement uses TRBV2 and TRBJ1-2, with D unresolved. Germline assignment: CDR1 SNHLY and CDR2 FYNNEI. Between the trimmed V and J ends, which lost 4 bases and 5 bases, there was a span of 14 bases. This CDR3 has 14 residues. The CDR3 DNA follows: TGTGCCAGCAGTGCAGAGACGGAGAGTTATGGCTACACCTTC. It codes for CASSAETESYGYTF.

The V gene is TRBV27, the J gene TRBJ2-5; no clear D gene. Germline CDR1 is MNHEY and CDR2 is SMNVEV (reference sequence). The CDR3 extends over 14 amino acids. V was pared by 0 bases and J by 1 base, with 6 bases between. The CDR3 DNA reads as TGTGCCAGCAGTTTATCGGAGCTCCAAGAGACCCAGTACTTC. Translating gives CASSLSELQETQYF.

CDR3 amino acids: CASGGRYQETQYF. In nucleotides, the CDR3 is TGTGCCAGCGGAGGGCGGTACCAAGAGACCCAGTACTTC. V is TRBV28 and J is TRBJ2-5, with D possibly TRBD2 on 6 matching bases. V was pared by 8 bases and J by 0 bases, with 10 bases between. Germline V gives CDR1 MDHEN, CDR2 SYDVKM. This CDR3 has 13 amino acids.

This chain links TRBV28 with TRBJ1-2; no definite D call. Germline lookup yields CDR1 MDHEN and CDR2 SYDVKM. This CDR3 has 11 amino acids. The CDR3 coding sequence is TGTTCGGTGCTGGCTAACTATGGCTACACCTTC. This translates into CSVLANYGYTF.

The rearrangement uses TRBV19 and TRBJ2-2; 7 bases align to TRBD1. The CDR3 totals 14 residues. In germline, CDR1 is LNHDA, CDR2 SQIVND (reference sequence). The V and J ends lost 3 bases and 5 bases, in that order; junction bases with no gene match: 3. CDR3 amino acids: CASSITGATGELFF. CDR3 nucleotide sequence: TGTGCCAGTAGTATCACAGGGGCTACCGGGGAGCTGTTTTTT.

The gene calls are TRBV7-3 and TRBJ2-7, with 9 bases fitting TRBD1. The CDR3 has 14 residues. Germline V gene data show CDR1 as SGHTA and CDR2 as FQGTGA. V trimming: 2 bases; J trimming: 3 bases; junction bases outside the gene matches: 2. CDR3 DNA sequence: TGTGCCAGCAGCTTAGGGACAGGGAGCTACGAGCAGTACTTC. Translated: CASSLGTGSYEQYF.

This clone appeared a few times. This sequence joins TRBV9 and TRBJ1-1; D remains ambiguous. Germline V lookup: CDR1 SGDLS, CDR2 YYNGEE. Trimming stripped 3 bases from V and 4 bases from J, with 7 bases between. The CDR3 spans 12 residues. The CDR3 DNA reads TGTGCCAGCAGCGCACAGTTCACTGAAGCTTTCTTT. Protein: CASSAQFTEAFF.

The chain uses TRBV6-5 and TRBJ1-2; 7 bases fit TRBD1. Looked up from germline, CDR1 is MNHEY and CDR2 is SVGAGI. The CDR3 contains 14 residues. Trimming removed 0 bases from V and 6 bases from J; junction bases left unmatched: 4. The DNA for the CDR3 is TGTGCCAGCAGTTACTCTGAGGGGGCTAATGGCTACACCTTC. Its translation: CASSYSEGANGYTF.

About this clone: Additional DNA sequences in this sample encode the identical CDR3. This sequence joins TRBV7-8 and TRBJ2-7; 10 bases map to TRBD2. Trimming at V came to 1 base and at J to 3 bases, leaving 3 bases not matched to a gene. Germline V gene lookup returns CDR1 SGHVS and CDR2 FQNEAQ. The CDR3 runs to 15 residues. Here the CDR3 DNA reads TGTGCCAGCAGCTTAGAACTAGCGGGGAACTACGAGCAGTACTTC. It specifies CASSLELAGNYEQYF.

The rearrangement uses TRBV27 and TRBJ1-5; 7 nucleotides align to TRBD1. In germline, CDR1 is MNHEY, CDR2 SMNVEV (reference sequence). The CDR3 has 14 residues. With 5 bases clipped from V and 7 bases from J, the junction kept 8 bases outside the gene matches. CDR3 loop: CASSRQGFGQPQHF. The DNA of the CDR3 is TGTGCCAGCAGTAGACAGGGTTTCGGACAGCCCCAGCATTTT.